This entry is about one TCR beta chain. Which antigen it targets is not known. No much larger clone exists at a distance of one base, and base qualities are not known. The data were obtained in a study of T cells after yellow fever vaccination (dated by TCRdb to about 2019). About the full investigation: Libraries from fractions with low cell numbers were prepared with the SMART-Seq v4 Ultra Low Input RNA kit. To follow T-cell clones before and after both primary and booster YFV17D yellow fever vaccination, bulk TCR alpha and beta repertoires underwent longitudinal sequencing. Two healthy male donors, one aged 18 to 30 and one aged 30 to 40 years, made up the cohort. Bulk PBMC replicates and cell subsets were isolated from blood drawn at multiple timepoints before and after both primary and secondary immunization. Broader findings and caveats from the paper: Most clones expanded after primary vaccination were re-detected after the booster (approximately 95% of CD4 and approximately 89% of CD8), suggesting broad memory maintenance. FACS-sorted repertoires could contain abundant contaminating clonotypes from the bulk population, so computational filtering was required. Compared with the primary T-cell response, the secondary T-cell response was faster but weaker, reaching its peak on day 5 rather than on day 15. Because only a couple of donors were included in the study, the extent to which the findings can be generalized is limited. A small share of clonotypes occurred in both CD4 and CD8 compartments, likely arising from convergent recombination.

What the treatment or condition label conveys for this sample: live attenuated yellow fever vaccine strain. At each blood-draw timepoint, two biological replicates of bulk PBMCs were obtained. PBMCs were isolated from peripheral blood using a standard Ficoll-Paque protocol. TriZol was used to extract RNA from bulk PBMCs, from CD4 and CD8 fractions, and from dextramer-positive and dextramer-negative fractions. Trimming removed 6 bases from V and 8 bases from J; the gene matches leave 5 bases unexplained. From the cysteine through the phenylalanine, the CDR3 covers 13 amino acids. Only the CDR3 part of the read is kept: 39 bases, read in frame from the first base. Sequences LNHDA (CDR1) and SQIVND (CDR2) are obtained from the germline V gene (reference sequence). Synthesis of TCR cDNA relied on 5'RACE template switching, a step that introduced a universal primer site along with unique molecular identifiers. cDNA synthesis was primed from both the TCR alpha and TCR beta constant segments. Libraries were amplified in two PCR steps, with sample barcodes and sequencing adapters added in the second step. Sequencing of libraries was performed on Illumina HiSeq 2500 (2x100 bp) or NovaSeq (2x150 bp). From the authors' description of their analysis: MIGEC was used to demultiplex reads and collapse the reads into UMI consensus sequences, and MiXCR was used for V(D)J alignment. Clonotypes responding to the vaccine were identified with edgeR on replicate PBMC samples, with the criteria of FDR below 0.01 and a log2 fold change above 5 up to day 15. Each bulk clonotype was labeled CD4 or CD8 based on which sequenced repertoire, CD4 or CD8, contained the clonotype at higher abundance. Using fastp trimming at Q25 and MiXCR clonotype assembly, TCRdb reanalyzed the public sequencing data and kept in-frame beta chains. CDR3 protein sequences are deduplicated, and each keeps its most common genes and DNA. It is TCRdb's table, rather than the study itself, that gives the V and J calls and clone size. The sample includes roughly 500,000 distinct CDR3 sequences, with about 19% observed a single time. The ten top clones hold approximately 15% of the sample.

This material consisted of PBMCs, taken 15 days after the yellow fever booster vaccination. This sequence uses TRBV19 and TRBJ2-1; TRBD2 lines up with 9 middle nucleotides. The TCR was taken from a man aged 25-45 years who received the YFV17D yellow fever vaccine. Here is the DNA: TGTGCCAGTAGAGTTAGCGGGAGTTATGAGCAGTTCTTC. It specifies CASRVSGSYEQFF.